The rows below give T cell receptor beta chains drawn from one sample of a study of a mutant IDH1 vaccine in newly diagnosed glioma. Sequenced by immunoSEQ multiplex PCR; TCRdb stores in-frame clones only, minus some. The sample records about 46,000 clones, roughly 80% being singletons. The source was PBMCs, collected from a glioma patient treated with radiotherapy, temozolomide or both. The receptor source for this set is a woman aged 40 to 50 with glioma. Each CDR3 is given with its conserved first and last residue. D genes are given only for firm matches. Clone size appears in some rows only: once, few, many, or a class for an expanded clone.

-	TRBJ2-2	TRBV2	TRBD1	CASTGTGIAGELFF	TGTGCCAGCACTGGGACAGGGATAGCCGGGGAGCTGTTTTTT
few	TRBJ1-1	TRBV30	-	CAWSRATEAFF	TGTGCCTGGTCCAGGGCGACTGAAGCTTTCTTT
-	TRBJ2-5	TRBV7-7	TRBD2	CASSSGLAGRETQYF	TGTGCTAGCAGTTCGGGACTAGCGGGGAGGGAGACCCAGTACTTC
medium-sized	TRBJ1-4	TRBV25-1	-	CASSEVPLYEKLFF	TGTGCCAGCAGTGAAGTGCCCCTCTATGAAAAACTGTTTTTT
-	TRBJ1-2	TRBV6-6	-	CASTLNYGYTF	TGTGCCAGCACTCTTAACTATGGCTACACCTTC
-	TRBJ1-1	TRBV2	-	CASSDRRGNTEAFF	TGTGCCAGCAGTGACCGAAGGGGGAACACTGAAGCTTTCTTT
-	TRBJ1-2	TRBV7-2	-	CASSLALGSDYGYTF	TGTGCCAGCAGCTTAGCCTTGGGGAGTGACTATGGCTACACCTTC
-	TRBJ1-5	TRBV30	-	CAWSVRRGYQPQHF	TGTGCCTGGAGTGTACGGCGGGGATATCAGCCCCAGCATTTT
-	TRBJ1-4	TRBV4-1	TRBD1	CASSPREGASANEKLFF	TGCGCCAGCAGCCCCAGGGAGGGGGCATCGGCTAATGAAAAACTGTTTTTT
-	TRBJ1-1	TRBV9	TRBD1	CASSVRDRGSDTEAFF	TGTGCCAGCAGCGTTCGGGACAGGGGCTCGGACACTGAAGCTTTCTTT
-	TRBJ1-2	TRBV6-5	-	CASSYPGGYGYTF	TGTGCCAGCAGTTACCCGGGGGGCTATGGCTACACCTTC
once	TRBJ2-5	TRBV6-5	-	CATRGLLETQYF	TGTGCCACCAGGGGACTTTTAGAGACCCAGTACTTC
-	TRBJ2-1	TRBV18	TRBD1	CASSPQQGAINEQFF	TGTGCCAGCTCACCTCAGCAGGGGGCCATCAATGAGCAGTTCTTC
-	TRBJ2-1	TRBV25-1	-	CASSGRSAANEQFF	TGTGCCAGCAGTGGTCGATCGGCAGCTAATGAGCAGTTCTTC
-	TRBJ1-4	TRBV5-1	-	CASSANQGAGNEKLFF	TGCGCCAGCAGCGCAAATCAGGGTGCCGGTAATGAAAAACTGTTTTTT
-	TRBJ2-7	TRBV14	-	CASSTPTSSYEQYF	TGTGCCAGCAGCACCCCGACTAGCTCCTACGAGCAGTACTTC
-	TRBJ2-1	TRBV7-9	TRBD2	CASSSATSGGPSYNEQFF	TGTGCCAGCAGCTCAGCGACTAGCGGGGGGCCCTCCTACAATGAGCAGTTCTTC
-	TRBJ2-2	TRBV15	-	CATSRVLETGELFF	TGTGCCACCAGCAGAGTCCTGGAGACCGGGGAGCTGTTTTTT
-	TRBJ2-2	TRBV5-1	TRBD1	CASSLGTANTGELFF	TGCGCCAGCAGCCTAGGGACAGCGAACACCGGGGAGCTGTTTTTT
few	TRBJ1-6	TRBV4-1	TRBD1	CASSPDRGRSSNSPLHF	TGCGCCAGCAGCCCCGACAGGGGGCGGTCGTCTAATTCACCCCTCCACTTT
once	TRBJ2-3	TRBV9	-	CASSGGRSTDTQYF	TGTGCCAGCAGCGGGGGCCGTAGCACAGATACGCAGTATTTT
-	TRBJ2-5	TRBV20-1	-	CSAAETQYF	TGCAGTGCGGCGGAGACCCAGTACTTC
-	TRBJ1-4	TRBV4-1	-	CASSQVRYWGGNEKLFF	TGCGCCAGCAGCCAAGTGAGGTACTGGGGTGGTAATGAAAAACTGTTTTTT
-	TRBJ2-5	TRBV7-7	TRBD2	CASSLAGDGETQYF	TGTGCTAGCAGCTTAGCGGGGGATGGAGAGACCCAGTACTTC
-	TRBJ2-1	TRBV29-1	TRBD2	CSVVGTSGGNNEQFF	TGCAGCGTTGTTGGGACTAGCGGGGGAAACAATGAGCAGTTCTTC
-	TRBJ2-7	TRBV10-3	TRBD2	CAITTGLAGGYEQYF	TGTGCCATCACCACGGGACTAGCGGGGGGATACGAGCAGTACTTC
once	TRBJ1-1	TRBV6-1	-	CASSEGMSSSNTEAFF	TGTGCCAGCAGTGAAGGGATGAGTAGCTCGAACACTGAAGCTTTCTTT
-	TRBJ2-3	TRBV5-1	TRBD1	CASSLHGTGETDTQYF	TGCGCCAGCAGCTTGCACGGGACAGGAGAGACAGATACGCAGTATTTT
-	TRBJ2-5	TRBV4-3	TRBD2	CASSQGTSGGAETQYF	TGCGCCAGCAGCCAGGGCACTAGCGGGGGGGCTGAGACCCAGTACTTC
-	TRBJ2-7	TRBV27	-	CASSPGDEQYF	TGTGCCAGCAGCCCCGGGGACGAGCAGTACTTC
-	TRBJ2-7	TRBV27	-	CASSYQGTSHYEQYF	TGTGCCAGCAGTTACCAGGGGACATCCCACTACGAGCAGTACTTC
-	TRBJ1-2	TRBV10-3	-	CAISESAGEYGYTF	TGTGCCATCAGTGAGTCGGCAGGGGAATATGGCTACACCTTC
-	TRBJ2-1	TRBV9	-	CASSVDGRGNEQFF	TGTGCCAGCAGCGTAGATGGGCGAGGCAATGAGCAGTTCTTC
-	TRBJ2-5	TRBV5-6	-	CASSLELAPAQYF	TGTGCCAGCAGCTTGGAGTTAGCGCCGGCCCAGTACTTC
-	TRBJ2-2	TRBV6-1	-	CASSEISLFF	TGTGCCAGCAGTGAAATTTCCCTGTTTTTT
-	TRBJ2-3	TRBV6-6	TRBD2	CASSPGLAGADTQYF	TGTGCCAGCAGCCCGGGACTAGCGGGGGCAGATACGCAGTATTTT
-	TRBJ1-4	TRBV25-1	TRBD1	CASSYEQGVNEKLFF	TGTGCCAGCAGCTACGAACAGGGGGTTAATGAAAAACTGTTTTTT
-	TRBJ1-4	TRBV7-9	-	CASRGLNEKLFF	TGTGCCAGCAGAGGGTTAAATGAAAAACTGTTTTTT
-	TRBJ2-3	TRBV27	-	CASSPGSTDTQYF	TGTGCCAGCAGTCCCGGGAGCACAGATACGCAGTATTTT
once	TRBJ1-5	TRBV18	TRBD1	CASSPDRGGPQHF	TGTGCCAGCTCACCAGACAGGGGTGGTCCCCAGCATTTT
-	TRBJ1-2	TRBV5-1	-	CASSPQVGTEMIYGYTF	TGCGCCAGCAGTCCTCAGGTAGGGACCGAGATGATCTATGGCTACACCTTC